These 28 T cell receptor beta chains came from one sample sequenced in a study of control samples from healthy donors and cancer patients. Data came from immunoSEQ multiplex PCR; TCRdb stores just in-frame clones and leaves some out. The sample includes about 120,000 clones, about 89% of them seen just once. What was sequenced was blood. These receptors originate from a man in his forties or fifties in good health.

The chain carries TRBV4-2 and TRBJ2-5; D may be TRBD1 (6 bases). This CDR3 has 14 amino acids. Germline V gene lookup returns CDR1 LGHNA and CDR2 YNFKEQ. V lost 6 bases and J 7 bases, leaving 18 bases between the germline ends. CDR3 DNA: TGTGCCAGCAGTCGCGCCCGGGACACCGGGACCCAGTACTTC. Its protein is CASSRARDTGTQYF.

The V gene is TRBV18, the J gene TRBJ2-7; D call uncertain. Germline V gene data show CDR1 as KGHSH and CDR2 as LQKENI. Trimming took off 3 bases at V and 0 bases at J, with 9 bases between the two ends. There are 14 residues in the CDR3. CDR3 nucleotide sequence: TGTGCCAGCTCACCCTCCGGTCGCTCCTACGAGCAGTACTTC. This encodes CASSPSGRSYEQYF.

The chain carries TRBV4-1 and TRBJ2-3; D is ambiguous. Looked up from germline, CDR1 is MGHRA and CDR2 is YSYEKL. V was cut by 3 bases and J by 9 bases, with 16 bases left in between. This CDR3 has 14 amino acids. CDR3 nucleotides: TGCGCCAGCAGCCACACCCTCCAGGCCGGGACGCAGTATTTT. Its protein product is CASSHTLQAGTQYF.

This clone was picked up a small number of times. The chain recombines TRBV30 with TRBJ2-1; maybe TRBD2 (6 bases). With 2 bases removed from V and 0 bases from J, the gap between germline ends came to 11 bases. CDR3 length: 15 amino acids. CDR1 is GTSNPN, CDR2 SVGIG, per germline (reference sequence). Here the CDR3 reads CAWSRGRPSYNEQFF. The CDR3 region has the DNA TGTGCCTGGAGTAGAGGGAGGCCCTCCTACAATGAGCAGTTCTTC.

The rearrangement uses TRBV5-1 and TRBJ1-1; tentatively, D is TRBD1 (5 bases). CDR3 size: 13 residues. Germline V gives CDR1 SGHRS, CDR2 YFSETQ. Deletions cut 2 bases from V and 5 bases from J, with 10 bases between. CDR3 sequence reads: CASSFSTETEAFF. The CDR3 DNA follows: TGCGCCAGCAGCTTTTCGACAGAAACTGAAGCTTTCTTT. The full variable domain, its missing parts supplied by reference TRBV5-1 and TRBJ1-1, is KAGVTQTPRYLIKTRGQQVTLSCSPISGHRSVSWYQQTPGQGLQFLFEYFSETQRNKGNFPGRFSGRQFSNSRSEMNVSTLELGDSALYLCASSFSTETEAFFGQGTRLTVV.

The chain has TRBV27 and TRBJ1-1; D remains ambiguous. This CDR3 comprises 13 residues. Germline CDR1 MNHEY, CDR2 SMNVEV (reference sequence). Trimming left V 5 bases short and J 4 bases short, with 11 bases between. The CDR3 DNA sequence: TGTGCCAGCAGTGCCCAGCCTCTCACTGAAGCTTTCTTT. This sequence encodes CASSAQPLTEAFF.

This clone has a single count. CDR3 in DNA: TGCAGCGTTGAAGATCATGGGGCGCACTATGGCTACACCTTC. Translating it yields CSVEDHGAHYGYTF. This chain joins TRBV29-1 and TRBJ1-2; D perhaps matches TRBD1 (5 bases). Germline CDR1 reads SQVTM; CDR2 reads ANQGSEA. Trimming removed 0 bases from V and 3 bases from J, with 11 bases in between. The CDR3 loop spans 14 amino acids. Looking up the rest from reference TRBV29-1 and TRBJ1-2 gives the full variable domain: SAVISQKPSRDICQRGTSLTIQCQVDSQVTMMFWYRQQPGQSLTLIATANQGSEATYESGFVIDKFPISRPNLTFSTLTVSNMSPEDSSIYLCSVEDHGAHYGYTFGSGTRLTVV.

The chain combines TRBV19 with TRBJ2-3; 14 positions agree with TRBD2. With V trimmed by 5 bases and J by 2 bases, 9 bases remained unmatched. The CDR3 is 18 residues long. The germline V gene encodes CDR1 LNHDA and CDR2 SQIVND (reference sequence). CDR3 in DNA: TGTGCCAGTAGTCTCGGGACTAGCGGGGGCCGAGTCACAGATACGCAGTATTTT. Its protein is CASSLGTSGGRVTDTQYF.

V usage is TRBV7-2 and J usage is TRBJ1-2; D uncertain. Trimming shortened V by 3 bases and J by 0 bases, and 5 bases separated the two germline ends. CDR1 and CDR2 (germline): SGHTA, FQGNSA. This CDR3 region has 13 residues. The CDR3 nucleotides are TGTGCCAGCAGCTTCGGTCCTAACTATGGCTACACCTTC. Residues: CASSFGPNYGYTF.

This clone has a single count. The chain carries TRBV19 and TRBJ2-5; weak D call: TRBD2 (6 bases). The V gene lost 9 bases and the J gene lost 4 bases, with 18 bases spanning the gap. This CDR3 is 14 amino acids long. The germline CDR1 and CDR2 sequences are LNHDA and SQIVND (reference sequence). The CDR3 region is CASRGVWGGETQYF. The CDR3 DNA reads TGTGCCAGCCGGGGAGTCTGGGGAGGAGAGACCCAGTACTTC.

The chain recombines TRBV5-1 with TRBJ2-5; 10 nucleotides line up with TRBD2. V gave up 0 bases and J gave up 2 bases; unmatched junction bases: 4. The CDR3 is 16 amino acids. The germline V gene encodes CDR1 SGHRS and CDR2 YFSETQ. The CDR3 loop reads CASSLGASGGQETQYF. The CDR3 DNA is TGCGCCAGCAGCTTGGGGGCTAGCGGGGGTCAAGAGACCCAGTACTTC. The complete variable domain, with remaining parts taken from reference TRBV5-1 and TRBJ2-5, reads KAGVTQTPRYLIKTRGQQVTLSCSPISGHRSVSWYQQTPGQGLQFLFEYFSETQRNKGNFPGRFSGRQFSNSRSEMNVSTLELGDSALYLCASSLGASGGQETQYFGPGTRLLVL.

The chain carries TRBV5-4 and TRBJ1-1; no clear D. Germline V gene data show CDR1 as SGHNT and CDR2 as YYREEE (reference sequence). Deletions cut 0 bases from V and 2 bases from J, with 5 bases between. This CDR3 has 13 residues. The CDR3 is CASSLEDNTEAFF. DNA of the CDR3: TGTGCCAGCAGCTTGGAAGATAACACTGAAGCTTTCTTT.

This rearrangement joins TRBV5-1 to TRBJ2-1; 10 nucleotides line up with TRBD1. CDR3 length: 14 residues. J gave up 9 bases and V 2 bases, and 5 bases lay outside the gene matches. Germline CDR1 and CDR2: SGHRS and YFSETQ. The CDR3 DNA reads TGCGCCAGCAGCTTTGGACAGGGGGTTAGTGAGCAGTTCTTC. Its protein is CASSFGQGVSEQFF.

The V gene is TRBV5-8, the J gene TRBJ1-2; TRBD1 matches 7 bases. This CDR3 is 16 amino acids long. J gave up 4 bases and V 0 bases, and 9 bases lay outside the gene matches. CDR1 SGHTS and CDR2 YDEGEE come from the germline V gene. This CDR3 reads CASSLGQGFEVYGYTF. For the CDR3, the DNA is TGTGCCAGCAGCTTGGGACAGGGATTCGAAGTCTATGGCTACACCTTC.

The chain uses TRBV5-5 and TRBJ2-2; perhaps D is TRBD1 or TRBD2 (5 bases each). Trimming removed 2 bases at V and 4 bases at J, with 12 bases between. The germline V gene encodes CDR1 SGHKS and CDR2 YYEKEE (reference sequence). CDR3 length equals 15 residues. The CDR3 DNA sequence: TGTGCCAGCAGCTTTACTGGGACGGGCACCGGGGAGCTGTTTTTT. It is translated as CASSFTGTGTGELFF.

The CDR3 nucleotides read TGTGCCAGCAGCGTAGCACAGGGGGCGAACACCATATATTTT. This translates into CASSVAQGANTIYF. The chain uses TRBV9 and TRBJ1-3, with 9 positions matching TRBD1. This CDR3 is 14 amino acids long. The trim removed 0 bases at V and 7 bases at J, leaving 2 bases unmatched. The germline V gene has CDR1 SGDLS and CDR2 YYNGEE.

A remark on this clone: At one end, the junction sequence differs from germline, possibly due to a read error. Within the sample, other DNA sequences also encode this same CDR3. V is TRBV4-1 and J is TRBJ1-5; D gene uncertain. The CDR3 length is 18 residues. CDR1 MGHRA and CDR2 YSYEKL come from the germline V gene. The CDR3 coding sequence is TGCGCCAGCAGCCAAGAGATTCGGAGGGTCTATAGCAATCAGCCCCAACATTTT. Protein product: CASSQEIRRVYSNQPQHF.

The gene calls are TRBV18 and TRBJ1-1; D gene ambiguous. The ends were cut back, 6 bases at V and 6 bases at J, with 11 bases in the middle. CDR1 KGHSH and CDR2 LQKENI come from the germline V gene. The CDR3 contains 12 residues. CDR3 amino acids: CASSEGRAEAFF. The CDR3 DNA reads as TGTGCCAGCTCCGAGGGAAGGGCTGAAGCTTTCTTT.

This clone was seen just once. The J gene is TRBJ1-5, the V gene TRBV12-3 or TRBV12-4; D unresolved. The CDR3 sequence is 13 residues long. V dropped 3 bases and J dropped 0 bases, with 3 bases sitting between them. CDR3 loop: CASSFGSNQPQHF. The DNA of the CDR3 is TGTGCCAGCAGTTTCGGTAGCAATCAGCCCCAGCATTTT.

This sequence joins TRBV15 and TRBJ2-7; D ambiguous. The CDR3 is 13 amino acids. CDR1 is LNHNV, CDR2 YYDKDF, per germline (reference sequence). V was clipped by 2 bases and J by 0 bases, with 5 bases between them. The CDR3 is CATSRRISYEQYF. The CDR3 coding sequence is TGTGCCACCAGCAGAAGGATCTCCTACGAGCAGTACTTC.

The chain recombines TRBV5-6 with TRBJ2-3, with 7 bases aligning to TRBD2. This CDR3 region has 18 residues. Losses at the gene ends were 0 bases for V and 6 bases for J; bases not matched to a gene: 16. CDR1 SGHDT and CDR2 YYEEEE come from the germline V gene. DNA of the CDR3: TGTGCCAGCAGCTTGGGGAGCCCCGGTAGCGGGCCCCGGGATACGCAGTATTTT. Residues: CASSLGSPGSGPRDTQYF.

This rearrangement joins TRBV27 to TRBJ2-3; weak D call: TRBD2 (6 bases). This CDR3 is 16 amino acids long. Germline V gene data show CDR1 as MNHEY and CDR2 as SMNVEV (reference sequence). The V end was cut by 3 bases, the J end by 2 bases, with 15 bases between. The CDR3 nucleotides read TGTGCCAGCAGTTTTAGGGGACTCCTGTACACAGATACGCAGTATTTT. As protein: CASSFRGLLYTDTQYF.

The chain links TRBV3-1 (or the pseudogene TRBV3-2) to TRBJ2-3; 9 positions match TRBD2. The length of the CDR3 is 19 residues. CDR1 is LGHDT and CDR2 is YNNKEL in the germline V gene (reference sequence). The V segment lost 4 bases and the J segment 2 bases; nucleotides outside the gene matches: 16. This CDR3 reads CASSLPGAVAGAFTDTQYF. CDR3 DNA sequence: TGTGCCAGCAGCCTCCCCGGGGCGGTAGCGGGGGCCTTCACAGATACGCAGTATTTT.

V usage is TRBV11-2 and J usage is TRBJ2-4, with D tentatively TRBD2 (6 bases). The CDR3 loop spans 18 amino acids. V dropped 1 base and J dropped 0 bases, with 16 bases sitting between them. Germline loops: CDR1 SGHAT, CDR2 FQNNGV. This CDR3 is CASSLGRGQGLAKNIQYF. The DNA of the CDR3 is TGTGCCAGCAGCTTAGGGCGGGGCCAGGGCCTAGCCAAAAACATTCAGTACTTC.

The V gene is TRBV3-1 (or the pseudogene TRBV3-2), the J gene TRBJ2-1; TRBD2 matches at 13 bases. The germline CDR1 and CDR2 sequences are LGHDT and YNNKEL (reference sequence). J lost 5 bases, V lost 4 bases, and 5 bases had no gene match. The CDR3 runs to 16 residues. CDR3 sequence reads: CASSRGLAGADNEQFF. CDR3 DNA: TGTGCCAGCAGCCGAGGACTAGCGGGGGCTGACAATGAGCAGTTCTTC.

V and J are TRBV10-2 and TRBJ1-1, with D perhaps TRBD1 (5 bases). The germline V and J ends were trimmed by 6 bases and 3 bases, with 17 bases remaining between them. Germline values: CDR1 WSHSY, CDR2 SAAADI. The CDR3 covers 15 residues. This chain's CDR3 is CASSQGPRRDTEAFF. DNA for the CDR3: TGCGCCAGCAGCCAGGGACCCAGGAGGGACACTGAAGCTTTCTTT.

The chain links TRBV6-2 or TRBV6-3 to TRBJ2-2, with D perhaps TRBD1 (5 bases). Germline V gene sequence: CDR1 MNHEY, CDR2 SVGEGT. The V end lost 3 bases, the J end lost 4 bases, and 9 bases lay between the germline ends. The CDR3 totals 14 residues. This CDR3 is CASSYLRGTGELFF. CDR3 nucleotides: TGTGCCAGCAGTTATTTAAGGGGCACCGGGGAGCTGTTTTTT.

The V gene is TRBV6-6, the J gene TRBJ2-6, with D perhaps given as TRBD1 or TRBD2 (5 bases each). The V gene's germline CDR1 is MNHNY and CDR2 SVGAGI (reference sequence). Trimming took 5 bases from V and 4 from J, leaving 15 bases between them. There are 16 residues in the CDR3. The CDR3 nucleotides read TGTGCCAGCAGTGCCTATCAGGGAGCCGGGGCCAACGTCCTGACTTTC. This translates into CASSAYQGAGANVLTF.